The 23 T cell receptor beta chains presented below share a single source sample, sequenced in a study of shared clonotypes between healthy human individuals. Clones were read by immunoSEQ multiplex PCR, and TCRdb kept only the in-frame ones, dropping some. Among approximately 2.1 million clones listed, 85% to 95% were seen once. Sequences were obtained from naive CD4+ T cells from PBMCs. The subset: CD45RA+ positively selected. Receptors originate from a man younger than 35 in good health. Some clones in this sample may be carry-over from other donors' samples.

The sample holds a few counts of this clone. The CDR3 DNA follows: TGTGCCAGCAGCCCAGAGACAGGGGGCAATCAGCCCCAGCATTTT. It codes for CASSPETGGNQPQHF. The gene calls are TRBV28 and TRBJ1-5, with 8 bases aligning to TRBD1. Germline CDR1 MDHEN, CDR2 SYDVKM. CDR3 length: 15 residues. V gave up 6 bases and J gave up 2 bases; unmatched junction bases: 6.

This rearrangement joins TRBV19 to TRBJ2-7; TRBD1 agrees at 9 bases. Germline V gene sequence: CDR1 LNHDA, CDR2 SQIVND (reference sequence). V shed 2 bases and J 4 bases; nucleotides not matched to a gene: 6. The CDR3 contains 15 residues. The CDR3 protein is CASSISRDRVYEQYF. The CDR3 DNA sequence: TGTGCCAGTAGTATAAGCCGGGACAGGGTATACGAGCAGTACTTC.

CDR3 nucleotide sequence: TGTGCCGCGGGGCTACTAAGCACAGATACGCAGTATTTT. This translates into CAAGLLSTDTQYF. V and J are TRBV28 and TRBJ2-3; TRBD2 is a possible D gene (6 bases). Germline V gene data show CDR1 as MDHEN and CDR2 as SYDVKM. There are 13 residues in the CDR3. Trimming removed 11 bases from V and 0 bases from J, with 12 bases in between.

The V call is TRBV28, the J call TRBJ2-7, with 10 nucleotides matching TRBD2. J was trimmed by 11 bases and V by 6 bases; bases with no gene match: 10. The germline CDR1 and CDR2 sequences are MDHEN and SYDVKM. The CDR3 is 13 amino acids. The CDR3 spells CASRQGAGGKEYF. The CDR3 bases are TGTGCCAGCAGACAAGGAGCGGGAGGGAAGGAGTACTTC.

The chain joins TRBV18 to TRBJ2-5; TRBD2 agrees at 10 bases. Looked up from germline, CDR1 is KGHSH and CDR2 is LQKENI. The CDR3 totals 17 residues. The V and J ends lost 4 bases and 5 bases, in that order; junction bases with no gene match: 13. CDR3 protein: CASSQLILAGVGETQYF. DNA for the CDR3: TGTGCCAGCTCACAGCTAATTCTAGCGGGAGTTGGGGAGACCCAGTACTTC.

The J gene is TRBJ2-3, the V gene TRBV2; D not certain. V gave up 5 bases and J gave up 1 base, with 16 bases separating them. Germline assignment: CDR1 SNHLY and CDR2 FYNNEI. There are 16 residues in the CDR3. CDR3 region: CASSQTPSAGTDTQYF. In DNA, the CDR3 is TGTGCCAGCAGTCAAACTCCCTCTGCTGGCACAGATACGCAGTATTTT. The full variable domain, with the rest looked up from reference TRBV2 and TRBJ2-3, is EPEVTQTPSHQVTQMGQEVILRCVPISNHLYFYWYRQILGQKVEFLVSFYNNEISEKSEIFDDQFSVERPDGSNFTLKIRSTKLEDSAMYFCASSQTPSAGTDTQYFGPGTRLTVL.

CDR3 in amino acids: CASSPTGTGVFSGNTIYF. In DNA, the CDR3 is TGTGCCAGCTCACCCACAGGGACAGGAGTCTTCTCTGGAAACACCATATATTTT. The chain links TRBV18 to TRBJ1-3; 8 bases map to TRBD1. This CDR3 comprises 18 residues. The ends lost 3 bases at V and 0 bases at J; junction bases unmatched: 10. CDR1 KGHSH and CDR2 LQKENI come from the germline V gene. The complete variable domain, with remaining parts taken from reference TRBV18 and TRBJ1-3, reads NAGVMQNPRHLVRRRGQEARLRCSPMKGHSHVYWYRQLPEEGLKFMVYLQKENIIDESGMPKERFSAEFPKEGPSILRIQQVVRGDSAAYFCASSPTGTGVFSGNTIYFGEGSWLTVV.

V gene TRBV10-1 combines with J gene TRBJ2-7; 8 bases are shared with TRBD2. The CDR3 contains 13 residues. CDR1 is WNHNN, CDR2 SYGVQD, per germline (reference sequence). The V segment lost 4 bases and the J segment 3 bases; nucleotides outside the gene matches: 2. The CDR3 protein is CASSVAGGYEQYF. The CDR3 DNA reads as TGCGCCAGCAGTGTTGCGGGGGGCTACGAGCAGTACTTC.

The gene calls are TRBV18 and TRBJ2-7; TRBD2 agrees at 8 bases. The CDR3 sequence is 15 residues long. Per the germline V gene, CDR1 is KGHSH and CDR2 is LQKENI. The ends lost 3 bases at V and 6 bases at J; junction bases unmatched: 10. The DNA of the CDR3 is TGTGCCAGCTCACCTGGAGTAGCGGGACTCGGCGAGCAGTACTTC. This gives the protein CASSPGVAGLGEQYF.

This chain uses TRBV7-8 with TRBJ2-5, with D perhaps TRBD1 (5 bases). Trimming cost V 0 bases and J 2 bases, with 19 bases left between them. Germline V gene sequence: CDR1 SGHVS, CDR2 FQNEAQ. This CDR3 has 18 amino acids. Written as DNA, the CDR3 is TGTGCCAGCAGCTTAGCATTTCGAGCGCGGACACTACAAGAGACCCAGTACTTC. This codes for CASSLAFRARTLQETQYF.

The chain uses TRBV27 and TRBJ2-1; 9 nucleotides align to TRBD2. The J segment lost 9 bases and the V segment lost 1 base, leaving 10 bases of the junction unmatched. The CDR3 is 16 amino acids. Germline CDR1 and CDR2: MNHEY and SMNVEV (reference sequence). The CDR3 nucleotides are TGTGCCAGCAGTTTATGGGCGGGAGGGTCCTTCGTTGAGCAGTTCTTC. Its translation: CASSLWAGGSFVEQFF.

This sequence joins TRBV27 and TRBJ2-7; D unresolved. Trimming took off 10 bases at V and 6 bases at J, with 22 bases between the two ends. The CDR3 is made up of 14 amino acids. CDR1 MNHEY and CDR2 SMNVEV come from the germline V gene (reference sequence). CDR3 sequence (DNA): TGTGCCACCACTCCCGGCCCCCAGCGTAGCGAGCAGTACTTC. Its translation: CATTPGPQRSEQYF.

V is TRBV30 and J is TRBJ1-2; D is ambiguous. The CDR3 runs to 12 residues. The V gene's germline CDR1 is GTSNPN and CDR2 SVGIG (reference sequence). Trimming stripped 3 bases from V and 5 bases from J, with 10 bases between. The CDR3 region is CAWSNVGYGYTF. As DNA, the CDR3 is TGTGCCTGGAGCAATGTAGGATATGGCTACACCTTC.

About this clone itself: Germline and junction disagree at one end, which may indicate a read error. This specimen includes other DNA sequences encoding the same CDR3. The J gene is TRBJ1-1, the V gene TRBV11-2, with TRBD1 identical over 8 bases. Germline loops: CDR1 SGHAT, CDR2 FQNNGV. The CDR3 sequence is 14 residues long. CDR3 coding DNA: TGTGCCAGCAGCTTAGAACAGGGGGACACTGAAGCTTTTTTT. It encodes CASSLEQGDTEAFF.

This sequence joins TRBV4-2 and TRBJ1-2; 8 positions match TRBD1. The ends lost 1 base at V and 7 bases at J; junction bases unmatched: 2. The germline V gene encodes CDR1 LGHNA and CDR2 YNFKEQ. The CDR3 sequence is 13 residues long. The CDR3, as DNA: TGTGCCAGCAGCCAAGCGGACAGGGTTGGCTACACCTTC. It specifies CASSQADRVGYTF.

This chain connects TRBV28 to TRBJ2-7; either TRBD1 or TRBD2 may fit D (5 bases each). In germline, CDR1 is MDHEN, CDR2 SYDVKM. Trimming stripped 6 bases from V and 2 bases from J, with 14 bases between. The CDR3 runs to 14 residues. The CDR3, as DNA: TGTGCCAGCAGAACCGGGACGTCGACCTACGAGCAGTACTTC. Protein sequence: CASRTGTSTYEQYF.

This CDR3 reads CASSSESVGYYGYTF. CDR3 in DNA: TGTGCCAGCAGTTCCGAGTCGGTAGGGTACTATGGCTACACCTTC. The genes are TRBV28 and TRBJ1-2; no firm D call. Germline CDR1 reads MDHEN; CDR2 reads SYDVKM. V was trimmed by 4 bases and J by 3 bases, leaving 15 bases between them. CDR3 length equals 15 residues.

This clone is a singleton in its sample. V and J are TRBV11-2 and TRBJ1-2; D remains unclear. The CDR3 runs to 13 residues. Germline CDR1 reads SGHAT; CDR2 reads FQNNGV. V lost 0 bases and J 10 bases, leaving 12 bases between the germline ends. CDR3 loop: CASSLDMMGSYTF. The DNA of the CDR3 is TGTGCCAGCAGCTTAGATATGATGGGGTCCTACACCTTC. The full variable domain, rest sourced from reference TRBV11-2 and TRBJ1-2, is EAGVAQSPRYKIIEKRQSVAFWCNPISGHATLYWYQQILGQGPKLLIQFQNNGVVDDSQLPKDRFSAERLKGVDSTLKIQPAKLEDSAVYLCASSLDMMGSYTFGSGTRLTVV.

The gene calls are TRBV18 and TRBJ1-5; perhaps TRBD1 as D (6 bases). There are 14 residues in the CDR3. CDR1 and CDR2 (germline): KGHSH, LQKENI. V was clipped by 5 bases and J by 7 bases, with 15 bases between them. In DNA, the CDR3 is TGTGCCAGCTCAGGGGTACAGGGAGGCCAGCCCCAGCATTTT. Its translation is CASSGVQGGQPQHF.

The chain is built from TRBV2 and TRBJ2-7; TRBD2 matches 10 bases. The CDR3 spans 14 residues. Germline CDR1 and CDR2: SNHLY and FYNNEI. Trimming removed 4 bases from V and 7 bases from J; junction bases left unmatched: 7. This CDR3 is CASSGVSGRTEQYF. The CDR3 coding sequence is TGTGCCAGCAGTGGCGTTAGCGGGAGGACGGAGCAGTACTTC.

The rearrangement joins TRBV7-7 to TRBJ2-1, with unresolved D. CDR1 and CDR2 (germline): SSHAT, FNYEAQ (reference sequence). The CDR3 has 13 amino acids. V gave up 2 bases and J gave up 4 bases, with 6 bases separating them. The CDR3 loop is CASSLREYNEQFF. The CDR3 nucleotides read TGTGCCAGCAGCTTAAGGGAATACAATGAGCAGTTCTTC.

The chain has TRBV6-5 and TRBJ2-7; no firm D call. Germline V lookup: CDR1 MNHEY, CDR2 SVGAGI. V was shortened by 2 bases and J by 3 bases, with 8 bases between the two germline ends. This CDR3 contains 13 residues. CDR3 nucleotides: TGTGCCAGCAGTTACGCCAAGAACTACGAGCAGTACTTC. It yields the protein CASSYAKNYEQYF.

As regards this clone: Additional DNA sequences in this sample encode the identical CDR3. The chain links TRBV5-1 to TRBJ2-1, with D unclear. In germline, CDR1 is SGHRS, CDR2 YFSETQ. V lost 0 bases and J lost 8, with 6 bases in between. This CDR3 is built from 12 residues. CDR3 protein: CASSLAFDEQFF. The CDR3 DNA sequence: TGCGCCAGCAGCTTGGCCTTCGATGAGCAGTTCTTC.